This is a list of T cell receptor beta chains from one sample in a study of blood T cell repertoires in COVID-19. Assay used: immunoSEQ multiplex PCR; TCRdb lists only in-frame clones, some missing. The sample comprises around 300,000 clones, roughly nine tenths of which are singletons, and more than 9% rests with the top ten. Input material: PBMCs or T cells enriched from blood (not recorded which). These TCRs come from a woman in her twenties or thirties who had recovered from COVID-19. Each CDR3 is given with its conserved first and last residue. The order of the fields is V gene, clone size, CDR3 length, J gene, D gene, CDR3 protein, CDR3 DNA. A D gene is named only where the DNA matches it firmly. The size entry is marked missing in some rows and otherwise reads once, few, many or a size class.

>TRBV29-1|.|13|TRBJ2-1|.
CSVERPYGNEQFF
TGCAGCGTTGAGCGCCCCTACGGTAATGAGCAGTTCTTC
>TRBV27|.|18|TRBJ2-7|TRBD2
CASSLFGGAGGVGNEQYF
TGTGCCAGCAGTTTATTCGGGGGAGCGGGAGGTGTAGGTAACGAGCAGTACTTC
>TRBV12-3/TRBV12-4|.|13|TRBJ2-1|.
CASSLIQGNEQFF
TGTGCCAGCAGCCTTATCCAGGGTAATGAGCAGTTCTTC
>TRBV18|.|15|TRBJ1-1|.
CASSPVWASNTEAFF
TGTGCCAGCTCACCAGTTTGGGCCTCAAACACTGAAGCTTTCTTT
>TRBV28|.|16|TRBJ1-2|.
CASSLAGTPRGYGYTF
TGTGCCAGCAGTTTGGCAGGGACTCCGAGGGGCTATGGCTACACCTTC
>TRBV7-2|.|14|TRBJ2-1|TRBD1
CASRPGQSYNEQFF
TGTGCCAGCAGACCGGGACAGTCTTACAATGAGCAGTTCTTC
>TRBV15|.|15|TRBJ2-5|TRBD1
CATSISPRGQGAQYF
TGTGCCACCAGCATCTCACCTCGGGGACAGGGGGCCCAGTACTTC
>TRBV11-1|.|16|TRBJ2-5|TRBD2
CASSARLAGGQKTQYF
TGTGCCAGCAGCGCAAGACTAGCGGGAGGGCAAAAGACCCAGTACTTC
>TRBV28|few|17|TRBJ2-7|TRBD2
CASSPIWDSGSSYEQYF
TGTGCCAGCAGCCCCATTTGGGATAGCGGGAGTTCCTACGAGCAGTACTTC
>TRBV6-5|.|14|TRBJ1-1|TRBD1
CASSLDRGNTEAFF
TGTGCCAGCAGCTTAGACAGGGGGAACACTGAAGCTTTCTTT
>TRBV27|.|15|TRBJ1-1|.
CASSLSWGETAEAFF
TGTGCCAGCAGTTTATCTTGGGGGGAGACCGCTGAAGCTTTCTTT
>TRBV9|.|20|TRBJ2-2|TRBD2
CASSVASGSGRAMSTGELFF
TGTGCCAGCAGCGTAGCTTCGGGTAGCGGGAGGGCCATGAGTACCGGGGAGCTGTTTTTT
>TRBV15|few|13|TRBJ1-6|.
CATSRERESPLHF
TGTGCCACCAGCAGAGAAAGGGAGTCACCCCTCCACTTT
>TRBV7-2|.|14|TRBJ1-5|.
CASSLRTEGQPQHF
TGTGCCAGCAGCTTACGGACAGAGGGGCAGCCCCAGCATTTT